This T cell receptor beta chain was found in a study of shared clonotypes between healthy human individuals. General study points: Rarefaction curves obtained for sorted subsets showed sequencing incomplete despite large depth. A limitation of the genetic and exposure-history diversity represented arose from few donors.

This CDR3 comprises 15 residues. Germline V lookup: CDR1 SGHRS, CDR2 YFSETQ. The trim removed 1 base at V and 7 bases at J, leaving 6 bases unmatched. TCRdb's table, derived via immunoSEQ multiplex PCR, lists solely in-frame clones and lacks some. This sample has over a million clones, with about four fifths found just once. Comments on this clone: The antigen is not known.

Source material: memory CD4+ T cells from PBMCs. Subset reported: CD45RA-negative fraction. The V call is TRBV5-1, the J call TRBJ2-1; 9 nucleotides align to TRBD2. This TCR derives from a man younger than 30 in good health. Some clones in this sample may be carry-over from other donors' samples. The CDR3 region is CASSLLVSGSNEQFF. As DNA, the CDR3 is TGCGCCAGCAGCTTGTTAGTTAGCGGGAGTAATGAGCAGTTCTTC.